The TCR beta chain described here comes from a study of T cell clonality in common variable immunodeficiency. Points on this clone: What it binds is not known. The CDR3 end lies 3 residues beyond the end of the read and is filled in from the germline J gene.

Sequencing input was equivalent genomic DNA from CVID and controls. TCRdb's table, derived via immunoSEQ multiplex PCR, lists solely in-frame clones and lacks some. The sample contains 25,000 to 35,000 clones, none of them singletons. Points from the study as a whole: Patient heterogeneity in the CVID cohort limited correlations between repertoire features and clinical complications. In common variable immunodeficiency, TCR beta chains reportedly carried fewer deletions and N-nucleotide insertions.

V gave up 4 bases and J gave up 8 bases, with 15 bases separating them. The CDR3 is 14 residues long. From germline, CDR1 is SEHNR and CDR2 FQNEAQ (reference sequence). This TCR derives from a human donor with common variable immunodeficiency. Sequencing used peripheral blood mononuclear cells. The chain links TRBV7-9 to TRBJ2-1; tentatively, D is TRBD2 (7 bases). The sequenced part of the CDR3 DNA is TGTGCCAGCAGCTCAAATAGGGGGGGGCATGAG. It translates to CASSSNRGGHE. The full CDR3 sequence reads CASSSNRGGHEQFF.